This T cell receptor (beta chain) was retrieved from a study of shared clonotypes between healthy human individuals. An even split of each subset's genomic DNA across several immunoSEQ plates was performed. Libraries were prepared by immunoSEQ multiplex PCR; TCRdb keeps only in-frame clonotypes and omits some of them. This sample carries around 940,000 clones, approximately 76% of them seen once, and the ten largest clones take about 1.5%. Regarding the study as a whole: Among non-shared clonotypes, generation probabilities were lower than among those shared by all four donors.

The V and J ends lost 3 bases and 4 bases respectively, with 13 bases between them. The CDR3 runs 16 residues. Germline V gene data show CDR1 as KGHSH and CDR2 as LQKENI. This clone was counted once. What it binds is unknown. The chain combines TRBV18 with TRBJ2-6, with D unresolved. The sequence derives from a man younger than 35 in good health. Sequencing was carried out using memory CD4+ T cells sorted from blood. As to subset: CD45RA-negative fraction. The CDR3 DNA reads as TGTGCCAGCTCACCGGGTGGGCAGGCCGGGGCCAACGTCCTGACTTTC. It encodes CASSPGGQAGANVLTF.